This section outlines one TCR beta chain sequence together with its context. This clonotype appeared many times. Which antigen it targets is not known. No base quality values were provided; no much bigger clone lies one nucleotide off. The source of the sample is a study of T cells after yellow fever vaccination (dated 2019 in TCRdb). Notes on the research overall: The SMART-Seq v4 Ultra Low Input RNA kit was used to prepare libraries from fractions with low cell numbers. To follow T-cell clones before and after primary and booster YFV17D yellow fever vaccination, bulk TCR alpha and beta repertoires were sequenced over time. Two healthy male donors, one aged 18 to 29 and one aged 30 to 40 years, were included in the cohort. Blood was drawn at multiple timepoints before and after primary and secondary immunization, with bulk PBMC replicates and cell subsets isolated. What the research found in general, with its limitations: Only two donors were included in the study, so the extent to which the findings can be generalized is limited. Computational filtering was needed because FACS-sorted repertoires could contain abundant contaminating clonotypes from the bulk population. Compared with the primary T-cell response, the secondary T-cell response was weaker but faster, peaking on day 5 rather than day 15. A small fraction of clonotypes appeared in both the CD4 and CD8 compartments, likely as a result of convergent recombination. Most clones expanded after primary vaccination were re-detected after the booster (almost 98% of CD4 and roughly 87% of CD8), suggesting broad memory maintenance.

The sample's treatment or condition, from its label and the paper: live attenuated yellow fever vaccine strain. At each blood-draw timepoint, two biological replicates of bulk PBMCs were obtained. PBMCs were isolated from peripheral blood using a standard Ficoll-Paque protocol. TriZol was used to extract RNA from bulk PBMCs, CD4 and CD8 fractions, and dextramer-positive and dextramer-negative fractions. TCR cDNA was synthesized by 5'RACE template switching, through which a universal primer site and unique molecular identifiers were introduced. Priming of cDNA synthesis was performed from both the TCR alpha and TCR beta constant segments. Libraries were amplified in two PCR steps, with sample barcodes and sequencing adapters added in the second step. Libraries were sequenced on Illumina HiSeq 2500 (2x100 bp) or NovaSeq (2x150 bp). For the original study's pipeline: MIGEC handled demultiplexing of reads and collapsing into UMI consensus sequences, while MiXCR performed V(D)J alignment. Vaccine-responding clonotypes were identified with edgeR using replicate PBMC samples, with FDR below 0.01 and a log2 fold change above 5 up to day 15 being required. Each bulk clonotype was labeled CD4 or CD8 based on which sequenced repertoire, CD4 or CD8, contained the clonotype at higher abundance. The public sequencing data were trimmed at Q25 with fastp and processed into clonotypes with MiXCR by TCRdb, which kept only in-frame beta chains. Here each entry gathers all rows of one CDR3 protein and keeps the most common genes and DNA. Clone size and V and J calls follow TCRdb, not the original study. This sample holds some 350,000 distinct CDR3 sequences; 11% were observed only once. Roughly 18% of the sample comes from the top ten.

This TCR was recovered from a young man who received the YFV17D yellow fever vaccine. The sequencing used PBMCs, collected on the day of the first yellow fever vaccination.

This receptor has the CDR3 CASSPIGTPEQYV. Read as DNA, the sequence is TGTGCCAGCAGTCCAATCGGGACACCCGAGCAGTACGTC. The chain couples TRBV28 to TRBJ2-7, and TRBD1 may be the D gene, going by 6 matching bases. From the cysteine through the valine, the CDR3 covers 13 amino acids. Solely the CDR3 DNA is kept, with 39 bases framed from the first base. The germline V gene supplies CDR1 MDHEN and CDR2 SYDVKM. V drops 5 bases and J drops 6 bases, leaving 14 bases in between.